This TCR beta chain was found in a study of blood T cell repertoires in COVID-19. Study background: PBMCs, B-cell-depleted T cells, or T cells provided the cDNA or gDNA that made up the material.

The table lists this clone with a few counts. This CDR3 is built from 15 residues. V lost 0 bases to trimming and J lost 6 bases; unmatched junction nucleotides: 4. CDR1 is LGHNA and CDR2 is YNFKEQ in the germline V gene. The assay was immunoSEQ multiplex PCR, and TCRdb's table has in-frame clones only and misses some. Of around 250,000 clones listed, 86% are singletons. This clonotype was sampled from a man younger than 35 with active or convalescent COVID-19. The chain couples TRBV4-2 to TRBJ2-3; TRBD1 matches at 9 bases. The sample consisted of peripheral blood. The CDR3 sequence: CASSQDWTGEDTQYF. The CDR3 region has the DNA TGTGCCAGCAGCCAAGATTGGACAGGGGAGGATACGCAGTATTTT.